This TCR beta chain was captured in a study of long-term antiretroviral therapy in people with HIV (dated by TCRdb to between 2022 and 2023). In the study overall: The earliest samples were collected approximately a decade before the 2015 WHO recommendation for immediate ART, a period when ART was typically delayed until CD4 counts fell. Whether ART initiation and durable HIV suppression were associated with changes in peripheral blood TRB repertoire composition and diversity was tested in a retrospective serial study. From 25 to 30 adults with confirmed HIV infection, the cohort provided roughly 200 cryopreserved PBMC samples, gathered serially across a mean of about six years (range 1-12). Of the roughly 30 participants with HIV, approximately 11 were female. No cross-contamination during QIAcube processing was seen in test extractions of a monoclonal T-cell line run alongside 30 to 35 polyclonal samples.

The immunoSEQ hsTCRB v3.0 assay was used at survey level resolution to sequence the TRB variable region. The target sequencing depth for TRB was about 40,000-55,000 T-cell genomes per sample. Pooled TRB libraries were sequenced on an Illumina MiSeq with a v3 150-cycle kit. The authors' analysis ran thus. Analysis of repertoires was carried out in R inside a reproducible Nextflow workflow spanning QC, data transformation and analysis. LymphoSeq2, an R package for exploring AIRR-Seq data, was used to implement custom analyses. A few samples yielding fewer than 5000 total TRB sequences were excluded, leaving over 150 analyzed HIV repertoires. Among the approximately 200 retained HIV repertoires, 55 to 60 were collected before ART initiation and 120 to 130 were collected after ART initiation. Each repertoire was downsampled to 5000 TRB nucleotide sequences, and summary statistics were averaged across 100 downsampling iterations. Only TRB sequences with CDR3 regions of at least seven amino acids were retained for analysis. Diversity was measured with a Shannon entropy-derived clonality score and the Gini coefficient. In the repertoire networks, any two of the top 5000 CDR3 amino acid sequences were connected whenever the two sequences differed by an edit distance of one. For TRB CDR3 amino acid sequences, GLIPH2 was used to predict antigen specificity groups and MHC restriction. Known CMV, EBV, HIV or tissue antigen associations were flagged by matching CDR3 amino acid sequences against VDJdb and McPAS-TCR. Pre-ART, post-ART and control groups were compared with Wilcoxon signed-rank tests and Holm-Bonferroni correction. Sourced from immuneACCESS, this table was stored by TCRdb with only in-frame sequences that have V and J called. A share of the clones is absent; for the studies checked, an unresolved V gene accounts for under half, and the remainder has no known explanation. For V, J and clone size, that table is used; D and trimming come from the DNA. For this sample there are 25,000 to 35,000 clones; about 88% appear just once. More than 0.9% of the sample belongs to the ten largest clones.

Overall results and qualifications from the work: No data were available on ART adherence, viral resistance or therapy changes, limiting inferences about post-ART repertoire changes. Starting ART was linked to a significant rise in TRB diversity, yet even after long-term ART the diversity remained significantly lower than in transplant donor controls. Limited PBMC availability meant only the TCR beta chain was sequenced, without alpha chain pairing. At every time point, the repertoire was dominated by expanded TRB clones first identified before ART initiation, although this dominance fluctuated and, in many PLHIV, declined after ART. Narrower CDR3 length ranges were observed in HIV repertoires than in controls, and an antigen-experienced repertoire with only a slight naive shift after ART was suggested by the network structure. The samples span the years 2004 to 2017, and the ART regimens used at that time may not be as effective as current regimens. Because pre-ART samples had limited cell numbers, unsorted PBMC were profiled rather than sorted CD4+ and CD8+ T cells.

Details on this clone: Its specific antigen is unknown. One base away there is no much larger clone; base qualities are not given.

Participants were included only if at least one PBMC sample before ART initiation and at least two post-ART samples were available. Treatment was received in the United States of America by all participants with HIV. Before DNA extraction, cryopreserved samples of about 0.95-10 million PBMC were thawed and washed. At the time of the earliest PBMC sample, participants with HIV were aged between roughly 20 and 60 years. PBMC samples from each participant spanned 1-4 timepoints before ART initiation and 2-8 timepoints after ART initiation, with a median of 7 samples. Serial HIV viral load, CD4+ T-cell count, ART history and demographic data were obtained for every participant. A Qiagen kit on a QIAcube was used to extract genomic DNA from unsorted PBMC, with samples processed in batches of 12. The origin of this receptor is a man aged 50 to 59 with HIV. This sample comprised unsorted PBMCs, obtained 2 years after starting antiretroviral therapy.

The DNA is as follows: TGCGCCAGCAGCACAGGACAGGGGGCAAAGAAGACCCAGTACTTC. Its translation reads: CASSTGQGAKKTQYF. The V and J genes are TRBV5-1 and TRBJ2-5; 11 central bases correspond to TRBD1. CDR1 and CDR2 are read off the germline V gene as SGHRS and YFSETQ. The CDR3, from cysteine to phenylalanine, totals 15 residues. Only the CDR3 DNA stays, 45 bases, in frame from base 1. Trimming accounts for 4 bases at V and 6 bases at J, while the number of junction bases matched to no gene is 8.